This T cell receptor beta chain stems from a study of shared clonotypes between healthy human individuals. Study processing details: Junction-only immunoSEQ sequences carried no quality scores, so filtering differed. Some clones are missing from TCRdb's copy, which holds only in-frame ones; the method was immunoSEQ multiplex PCR. D and trimming were read from the DNA, whereas the V and J calls and clone size are those reported in that table. This sample has approximately 470,000 clones, with around 85% found just once. V lost 8 bases, J lost 2 bases, and 6 bases stayed unmatched. CDR1 is MDHEN and CDR2 is SYDVKM in the germline V gene. CDR3 size: 14 residues.

Sequencing was done on a sample of PBMCs. This chain connects TRBV28 to TRBJ2-1, with TRBD1 matching 7 bases. The clonotype was recovered from a woman aged 40 to 50 in good health. Some clones in this sample may be carry-over from other donors' samples. The CDR3 coding sequence is TGTGCCAGCGGATCGACAGGGCCCTACAATGAGCAGTTCTTC. Protein sequence: CASGSTGPYNEQFF.